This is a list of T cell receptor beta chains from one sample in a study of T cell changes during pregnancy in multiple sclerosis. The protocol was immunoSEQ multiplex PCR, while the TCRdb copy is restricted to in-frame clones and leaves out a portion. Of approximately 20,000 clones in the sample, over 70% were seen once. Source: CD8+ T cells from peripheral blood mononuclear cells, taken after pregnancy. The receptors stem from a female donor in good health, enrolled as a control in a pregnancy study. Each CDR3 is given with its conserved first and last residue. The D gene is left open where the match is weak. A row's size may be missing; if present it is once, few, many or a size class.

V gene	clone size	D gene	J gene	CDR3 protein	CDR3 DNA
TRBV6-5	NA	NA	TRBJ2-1	CASGSGSPRDEQFF	TGTGCCAGCGGATCCGGGTCTCCGCGGGATGAGCAGTTCTTC
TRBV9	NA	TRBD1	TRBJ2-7	CASSVGTGGRDEQYF	TGTGCCAGCAGCGTAGGAACAGGGGGTCGGGACGAGCAGTACTTC
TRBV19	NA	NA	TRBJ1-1	CASTMQGSNTEAFF	TGTGCCAGTACAATGCAGGGTTCGAACACTGAAGCTTTCTTT
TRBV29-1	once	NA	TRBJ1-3	CSVDGFGGVGNTIYF	TGCAGCGTTGACGGGTTTGGGGGGGTCGGAAACACCATATATTTT
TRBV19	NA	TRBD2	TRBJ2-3	CASSPRLAGGREGTDTQYF	TGTGCCAGTAGTCCGCGACTAGCGGGGGGGCGGGAAGGCACAGATACGCAGTATTTT
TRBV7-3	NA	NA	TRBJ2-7	CASSQGALYEQYF	TGTGCCAGCAGCCAAGGGGCCCTCTACGAGCAGTACTTC
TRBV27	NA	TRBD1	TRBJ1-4	CASRSMTGRNEKLFF	TGTGCCAGCAGATCAATGACAGGGAGAAATGAAAAACTGTTTTTT
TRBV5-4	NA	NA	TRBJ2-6	CASSLVGTSIISGANVLTF	TGTGCCAGCAGCTTGGTAGGGACTTCCATTATCTCTGGGGCCAACGTCCTGACTTTC
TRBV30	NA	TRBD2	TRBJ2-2	CAWSVRGSSGSGRAGELFF	TGTGCCTGGAGTGTACGAGGGAGTAGCGGGAGCGGAAGGGCAGGGGAGCTGTTTTTT
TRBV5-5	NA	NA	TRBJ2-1	CASSSGVHEQFF	TGTGCCAGCAGTTCGGGGGTTCATGAGCAGTTCTTC
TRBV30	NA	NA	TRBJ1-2	CAWTPLTGGTF	TGTGCCTGGACCCCTCTTACGGGGGGCACCTTC
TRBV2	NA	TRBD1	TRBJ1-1	CASSEGQGVNTEAFF	TGTGCCAGCAGCGAAGGACAGGGTGTGAACACTGAAGCTTTCTTT
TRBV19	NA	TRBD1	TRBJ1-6	CATTQGSGSPLHF	TGTGCCACCACACAGGGGAGTGGCTCACCCCTCCACTTT
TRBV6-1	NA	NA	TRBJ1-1	CASKALVMNTEAFF	TGTGCCAGTAAAGCGTTGGTTATGAACACTGAAGCTTTCTTT
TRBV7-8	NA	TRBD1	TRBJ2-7	CASSPDRSYEQYF	TGTGCCAGCAGCCCGGACAGGTCCTACGAGCAGTACTTC
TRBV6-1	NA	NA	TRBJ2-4	CASSEVGDINIQYF	TGTGCCAGCAGTGAAGTTGGGGACATAAACATTCAGTACTTC
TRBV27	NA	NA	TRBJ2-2	CASSLSASGELFF	TGTGCCAGCAGTTTATCGGCCTCCGGGGAGCTGTTTTTT
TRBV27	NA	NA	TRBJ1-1	CASAEGIRRWDTEAFF	TGTGCCAGTGCTGAAGGAATACGGAGGTGGGACACTGAAGCTTTCTTT
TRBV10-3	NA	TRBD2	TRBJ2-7	CAIGGGSYEQYF	TGTGCCATCGGGGGGGGATCCTACGAGCAGTACTTC
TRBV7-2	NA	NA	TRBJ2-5	CASSPIVQETQYF	TGTGCCAGCAGCCCCATAGTCCAAGAGACCCAGTACTTC
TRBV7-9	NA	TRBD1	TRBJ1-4	CASSVGQENEKLFF	TGTGCCAGCAGCGTAGGACAGGAGAATGAAAAACTGTTTTTT
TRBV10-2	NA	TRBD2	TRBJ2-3	CASSEGSRGESIVTDTQYF	TGCGCCAGCAGTGAGGGGTCGCGGGGGGAGTCGATAGTCACAGATACGCAGTATTTT
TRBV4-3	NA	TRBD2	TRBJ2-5	CASSQERESGGETQYF	TGCGCCAGCAGCCAAGAACGGGAAAGCGGGGGTGAGACCCAGTACTTC
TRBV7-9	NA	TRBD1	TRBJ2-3	CASSSTGASTDTQYF	TGTGCCAGCAGTTCAACAGGGGCTTCCACAGATACGCAGTATTTT
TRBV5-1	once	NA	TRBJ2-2	CASSSNTGELFF	TGCGCCAGCAGCTCAAACACCGGGGAGCTGTTTTTT
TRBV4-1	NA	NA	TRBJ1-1	CASSQDRGTEAFF	TGCGCCAGCAGCCAAGACAGGGGCACTGAAGCTTTCTTT
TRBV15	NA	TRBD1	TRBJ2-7	CATSPNGQGYFHEQYF	TGTGCCACCAGCCCTAACGGACAGGGATATTTCCACGAGCAGTACTTC
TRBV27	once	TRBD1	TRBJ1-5	CASSKGQDNQPQHF	TGTGCCAGCAGTAAAGGACAGGACAATCAGCCCCAGCATTTT
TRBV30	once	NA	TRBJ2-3	CAWSIPQASDTQYF	TGTGCCTGGAGTATCCCACAGGCATCAGATACGCAGTATTTT
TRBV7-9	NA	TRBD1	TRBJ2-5	CATRSNRGETQYF	TGTGCCACCAGATCAAACAGGGGAGAGACCCAGTACTTC
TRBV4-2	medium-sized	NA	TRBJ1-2	CASSQDRGGNYGYTF	TGTGCCAGCAGCCAAGATAGGGGGGGGAACTATGGCTACACCTTC
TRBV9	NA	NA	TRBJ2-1	CASSSEVNNEQFF	TGTGCCAGCAGCTCAGAAGTAAACAATGAGCAGTTCTTC
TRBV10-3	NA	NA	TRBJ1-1	CATQASNTEAFF	TGTGCCACCCAGGCCTCGAACACTGAAGCTTTCTTT
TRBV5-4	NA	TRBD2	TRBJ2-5	CASSLIVAGPQETQYF	TGTGCCAGCAGCTTGATCGTAGCGGGACCTCAAGAGACCCAGTACTTC
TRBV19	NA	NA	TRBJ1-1	CASSPARGMNTEAFF	TGTGCCAGTAGTCCCGCGAGAGGGATGAACACTGAAGCTTTCTTT
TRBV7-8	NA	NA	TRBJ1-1	CASSPEVRGLNTEAFF	TGTGCCAGCAGCCCAGAGGTGCGGGGTTTGAACACTGAAGCTTTCTTT
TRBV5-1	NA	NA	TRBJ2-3	CASSLRGTNSLSTDTQYF	TGCGCCAGCAGCTTAAGGGGAACCAACTCACTTAGCACAGATACGCAGTATTTT
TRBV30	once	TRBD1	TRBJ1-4	CAWTQSTGTGGEKLFF	TGTGCCTGGACCCAATCCACCGGGACAGGGGGGGAAAAACTGTTTTTT
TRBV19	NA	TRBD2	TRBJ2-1	CASSIRLAGLSYNEQFF	TGTGCCAGTAGTATCCGACTAGCGGGGTTATCCTACAATGAGCAGTTCTTC
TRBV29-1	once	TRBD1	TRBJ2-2	CSVALGQGSGGELFF	TGCAGCGTTGCCCTGGGACAGGGATCTGGCGGGGAGCTGTTTTTT
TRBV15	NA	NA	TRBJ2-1	CATSRTGARVYNEQFF	TGTGCCACCAGCAGGACAGGAGCTAGGGTCTACAATGAGCAGTTCTTC
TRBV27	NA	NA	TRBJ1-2	CASGRGIYGYTF	TGTGCCAGCGGTAGGGGTATCTATGGCTACACCTTC
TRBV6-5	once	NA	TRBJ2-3	CASSPDSLSTDTQYF	TGTGCCAGCAGTCCCGACAGCCTTAGCACAGATACGCAGTATTTT
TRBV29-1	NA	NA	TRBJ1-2	CSVEGSGQRYYGYTF	TGCAGCGTTGAAGGTTCGGGACAACGCTACTATGGCTACACCTTC
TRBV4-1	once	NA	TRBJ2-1	CASSQVGGAYNEQFF	TGCGCCAGCAGCCAAGTTGGGGGGGCGTACAATGAGCAGTTCTTC
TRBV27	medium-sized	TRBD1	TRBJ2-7	CASRPGQDSYEQYF	TGTGCCAGCCGCCCGGGACAGGACTCCTACGAGCAGTACTTC
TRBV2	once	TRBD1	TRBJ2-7	CASSGRQGVEQYF	TGTGCCAGCAGTGGGCGACAGGGTGTCGAGCAGTACTTC
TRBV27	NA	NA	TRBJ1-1	CASRHRATEAFF	TGTGCCAGCAGGCACAGGGCCACTGAAGCTTTCTTT
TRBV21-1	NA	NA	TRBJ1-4	CASSNRAVNEKLFF	TGTGCCAGCAGCAACAGGGCTGTAAACGAAAAACTGTTTTTT
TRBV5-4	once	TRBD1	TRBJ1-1	CASSLRQGPEAFF	TGTGCCAGCAGCTTAAGACAGGGCCCAGAAGCTTTCTTT
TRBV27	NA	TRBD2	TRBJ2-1	CATVAGGDLTSSYNEQFF	TGTGCCACCGTAGCGGGGGGAGACCTTACGAGCTCCTACAATGAGCAGTTCTTC
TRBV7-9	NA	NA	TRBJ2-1	CASSTENNEQFF	TGTGCCAGCAGTACAGAGAACAATGAGCAGTTCTTC